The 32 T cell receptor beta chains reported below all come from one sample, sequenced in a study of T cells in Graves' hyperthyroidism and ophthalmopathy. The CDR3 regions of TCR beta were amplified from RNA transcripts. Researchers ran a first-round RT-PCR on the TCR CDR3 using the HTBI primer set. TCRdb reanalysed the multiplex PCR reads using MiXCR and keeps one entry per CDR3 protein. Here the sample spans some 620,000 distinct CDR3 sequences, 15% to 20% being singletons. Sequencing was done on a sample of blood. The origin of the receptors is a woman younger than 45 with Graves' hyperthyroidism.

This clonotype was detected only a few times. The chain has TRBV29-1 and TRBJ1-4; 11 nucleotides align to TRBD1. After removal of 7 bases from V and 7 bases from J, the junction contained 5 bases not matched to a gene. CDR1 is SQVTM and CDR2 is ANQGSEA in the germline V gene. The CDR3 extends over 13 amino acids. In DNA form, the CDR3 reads TGCAGCGGATTCGGACAGGGGGCTGAAAAACTGTTTTTT. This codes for CSGFGQGAEKLFF.

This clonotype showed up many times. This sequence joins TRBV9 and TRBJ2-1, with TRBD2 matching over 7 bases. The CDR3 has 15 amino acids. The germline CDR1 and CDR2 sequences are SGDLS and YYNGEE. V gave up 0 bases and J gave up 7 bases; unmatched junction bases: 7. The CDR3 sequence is CASSVGAGVGNEQFF. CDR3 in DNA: TGTGCCAGCAGCGTAGGGGCGGGAGTGGGTAATGAGCAGTTCTTC.

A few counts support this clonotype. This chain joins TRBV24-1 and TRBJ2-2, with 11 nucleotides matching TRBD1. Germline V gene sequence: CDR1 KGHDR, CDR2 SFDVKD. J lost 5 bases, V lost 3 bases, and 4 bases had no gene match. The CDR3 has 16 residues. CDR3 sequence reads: CATSDGGTGGTGELFF. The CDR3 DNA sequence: TGTGCCACCAGTGATGGGGGGACAGGGGGGACCGGGGAGCTGTTTTTT.

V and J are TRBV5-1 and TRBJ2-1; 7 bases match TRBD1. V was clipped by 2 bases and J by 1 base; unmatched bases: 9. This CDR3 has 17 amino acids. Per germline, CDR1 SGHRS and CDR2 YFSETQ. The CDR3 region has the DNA TGCGCCAGCAGCTTTACAGGGGACCCGGGGTCCTACAATGAGCAGTTCTTC. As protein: CASSFTGDPGSYNEQFF. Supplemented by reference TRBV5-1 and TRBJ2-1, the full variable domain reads KAGVTQTPRYLIKTRGQQVTLSCSPISGHRSVSWYQQTPGQGLQFLFEYFSETQRNKGNFPGRFSGRQFSNSRSEMNVSTLELGDSALYLCASSFTGDPGSYNEQFFGPGTRLTVL.

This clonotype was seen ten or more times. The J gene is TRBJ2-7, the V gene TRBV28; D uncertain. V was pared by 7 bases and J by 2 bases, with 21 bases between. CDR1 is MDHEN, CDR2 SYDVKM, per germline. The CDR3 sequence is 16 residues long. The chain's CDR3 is CASISLGRPLPYEQYF. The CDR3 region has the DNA TGTGCCAGCATATCCCTTGGCCGGCCACTTCCCTACGAGCAGTACTTC.

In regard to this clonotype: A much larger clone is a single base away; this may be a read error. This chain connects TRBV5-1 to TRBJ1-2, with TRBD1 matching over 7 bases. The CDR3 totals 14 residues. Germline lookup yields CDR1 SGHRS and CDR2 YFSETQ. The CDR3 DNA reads TGCGCCAGCAGCGCTGCGACAGGGAACTATGGCTACGCCTTC. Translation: CASSAATGNYGYAF.

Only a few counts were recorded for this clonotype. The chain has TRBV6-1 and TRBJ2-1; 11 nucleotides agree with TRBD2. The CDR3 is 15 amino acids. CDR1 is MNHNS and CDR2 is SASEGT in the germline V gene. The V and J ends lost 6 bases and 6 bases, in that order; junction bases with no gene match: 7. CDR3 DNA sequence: TGTGCCAGCAGGACCGGGACTAGCGGACTCAATGAGCAGTTCTTC. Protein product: CASRTGTSGLNEQFF.

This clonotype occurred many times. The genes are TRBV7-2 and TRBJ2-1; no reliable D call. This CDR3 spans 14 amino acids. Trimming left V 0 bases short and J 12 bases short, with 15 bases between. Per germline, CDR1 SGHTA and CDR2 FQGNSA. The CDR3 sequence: CASSLARPNPGQFF. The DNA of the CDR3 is TGTGCCAGCAGCTTAGCGCGCCCTAACCCGGGGCAGTTCTTC.

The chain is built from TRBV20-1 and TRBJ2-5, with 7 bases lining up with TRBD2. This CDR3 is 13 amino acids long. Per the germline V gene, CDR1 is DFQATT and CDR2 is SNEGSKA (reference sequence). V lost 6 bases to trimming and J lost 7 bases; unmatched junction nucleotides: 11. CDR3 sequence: CSAEGRGEVTQYF. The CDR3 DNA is TGCAGTGCGGAGGGGAGGGGAGAGGTGACCCAGTACTTC.

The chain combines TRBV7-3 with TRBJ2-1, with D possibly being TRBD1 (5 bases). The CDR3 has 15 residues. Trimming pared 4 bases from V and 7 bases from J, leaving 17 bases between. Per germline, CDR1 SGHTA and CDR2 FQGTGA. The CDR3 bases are TGTGCCAGCAGCTCTACGGCAGGGTTAATGAATGAGCAGTTCTTC. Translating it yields CASSSTAGLMNEQFF.

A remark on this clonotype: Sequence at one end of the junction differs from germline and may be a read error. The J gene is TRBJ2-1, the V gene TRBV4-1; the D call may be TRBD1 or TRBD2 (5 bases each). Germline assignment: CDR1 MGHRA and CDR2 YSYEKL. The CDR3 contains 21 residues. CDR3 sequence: CASIQCVGVLLLNSSYNEQFF. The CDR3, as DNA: TGCGCCAGCATCCAATGCGTGGGGGTCCTCCTACTAAATAGCTCCTACAATGAGCAGTTCTTC.

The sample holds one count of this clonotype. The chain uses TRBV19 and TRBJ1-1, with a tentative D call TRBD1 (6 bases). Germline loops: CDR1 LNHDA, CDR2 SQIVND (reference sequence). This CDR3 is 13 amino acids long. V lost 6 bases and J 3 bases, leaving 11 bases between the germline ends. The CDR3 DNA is TGTGCCAGTAGGGACAGAGATTACACTGAAGCTTTCTTT. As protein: CASRDRDYTEAFF.

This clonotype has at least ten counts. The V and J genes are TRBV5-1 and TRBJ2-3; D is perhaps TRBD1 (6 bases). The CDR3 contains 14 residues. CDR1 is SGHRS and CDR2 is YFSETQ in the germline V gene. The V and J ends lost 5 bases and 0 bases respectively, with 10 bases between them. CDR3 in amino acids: CASRTGSSTDTQYF. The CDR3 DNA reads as TGCGCCAGCAGAACAGGGTCTAGCACAGATACGCAGTATTTT.

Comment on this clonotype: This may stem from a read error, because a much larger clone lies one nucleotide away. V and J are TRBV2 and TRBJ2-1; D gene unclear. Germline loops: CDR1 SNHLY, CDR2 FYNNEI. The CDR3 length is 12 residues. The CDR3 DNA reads TGTGCCAGCAGGGTCCTGGGGAATGAGCGGTTCTTC. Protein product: CASRVLGNERFF.

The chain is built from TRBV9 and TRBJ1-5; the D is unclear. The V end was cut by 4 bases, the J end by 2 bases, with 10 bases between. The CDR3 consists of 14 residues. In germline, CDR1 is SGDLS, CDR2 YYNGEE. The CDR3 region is CASSKEGGNQPQHF. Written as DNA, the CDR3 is TGTGCCAGCAGCAAAGAGGGCGGCAATCAGCCCCAGCATTTT.

CDR3 DNA sequence: TGTGCCAGTACTGATTCGACAGGGGGTGACACTGAAGCTTTCTTT. Amino acids: CASTDSTGGDTEAFF. V usage is TRBV19 and J usage is TRBJ1-1; 9 nucleotides agree with TRBD1. The V gene's germline CDR1 is LNHDA and CDR2 SQIVND (reference sequence). The V gene end was trimmed by 7 bases and the J gene end by 3 bases; junction bases not matched to a gene: 9. The CDR3 consists of 15 residues.

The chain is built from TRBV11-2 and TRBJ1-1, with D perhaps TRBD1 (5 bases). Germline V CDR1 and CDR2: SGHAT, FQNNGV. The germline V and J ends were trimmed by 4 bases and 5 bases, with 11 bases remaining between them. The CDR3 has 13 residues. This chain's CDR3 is CASSSRQWTEAFF. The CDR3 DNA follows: TGTGCCAGCAGCTCGCGACAGTGGACTGAAGCTTTCTTT.

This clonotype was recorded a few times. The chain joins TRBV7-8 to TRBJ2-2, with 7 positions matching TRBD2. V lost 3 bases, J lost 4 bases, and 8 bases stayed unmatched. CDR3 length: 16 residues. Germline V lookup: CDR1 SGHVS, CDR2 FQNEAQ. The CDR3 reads CASSFGLDHRTGELFF. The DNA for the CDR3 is TGTGCCAGCAGCTTTGGACTAGATCACCGCACCGGGGAGCTGTTTTTT.

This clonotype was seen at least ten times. The CDR3 here is CASSFGVGQGGYEQYF. As DNA, the CDR3 is TGTGCCAGCAGTTTTGGGGTCGGACAGGGGGGGTACGAGCAGTACTTC. The rearrangement links TRBV12-3 or TRBV12-4 to TRBJ2-7; 10 nucleotides line up with TRBD1. Trimming took 3 bases from V and 4 from J; bases not matched to a gene: 9. This CDR3 has 16 amino acids.

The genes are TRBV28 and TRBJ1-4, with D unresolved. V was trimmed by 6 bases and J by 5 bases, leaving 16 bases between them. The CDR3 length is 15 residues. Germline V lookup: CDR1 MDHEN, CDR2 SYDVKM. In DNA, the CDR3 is TGTGCCAGCAGGTTGCGGGCAGTGGCGAATGAAAAACTGTTTTTT. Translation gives CASRLRAVANEKLFF.

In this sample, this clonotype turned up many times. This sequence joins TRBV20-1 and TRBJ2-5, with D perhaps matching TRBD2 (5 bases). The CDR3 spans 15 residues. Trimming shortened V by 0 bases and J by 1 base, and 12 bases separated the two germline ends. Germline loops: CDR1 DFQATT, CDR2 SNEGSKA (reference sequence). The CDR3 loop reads CSAREGAVPQETQYF. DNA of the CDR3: TGCAGTGCTAGAGAGGGAGCGGTTCCCCAAGAGACCCAGTACTTC.

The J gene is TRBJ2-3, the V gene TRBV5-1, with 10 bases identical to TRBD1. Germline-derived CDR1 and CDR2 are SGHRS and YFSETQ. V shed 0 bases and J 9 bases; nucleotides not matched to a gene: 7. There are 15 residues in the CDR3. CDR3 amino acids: CASSLGGQGVITQYF. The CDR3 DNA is TGCGCCAGCAGCTTGGGCGGACAGGGGGTCATCACGCAGTATTTT.

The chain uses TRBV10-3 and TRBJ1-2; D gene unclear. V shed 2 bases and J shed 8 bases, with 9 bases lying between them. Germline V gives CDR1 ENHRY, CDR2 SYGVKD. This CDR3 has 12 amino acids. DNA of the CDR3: TGTGCCATCAGTGAGGGGTTGGGAGGCTACACCTTC. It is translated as CAISEGLGGYTF.

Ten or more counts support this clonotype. The CDR3 is CASSLSRLAGYNEQFF. CDR3 coding DNA: TGTGCCAGCAGCTTATCTCGACTAGCGGGATACAATGAGCAGTTCTTC. This chain uses TRBV7-3 with TRBJ2-1, with 11 positions matching TRBD2. The CDR3 loop spans 16 amino acids. The J segment lost 4 bases and the V segment lost 2 bases, leaving 4 bases of the junction unmatched. The germline CDR1 and CDR2 sequences are SGHTA and FQGTGA.

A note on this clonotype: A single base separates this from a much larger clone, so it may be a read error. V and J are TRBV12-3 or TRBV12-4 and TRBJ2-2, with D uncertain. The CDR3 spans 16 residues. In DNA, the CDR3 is TGTGCCGGCAGTGAGCCGTTCGGGCTTAACACCGGGGAGCTGTTTTTT. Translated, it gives CAGSEPFGLNTGELFF.

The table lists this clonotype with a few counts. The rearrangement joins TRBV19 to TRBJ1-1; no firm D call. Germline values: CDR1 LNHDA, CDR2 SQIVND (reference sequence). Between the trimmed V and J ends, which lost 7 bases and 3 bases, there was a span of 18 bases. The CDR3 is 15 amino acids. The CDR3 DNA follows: TGTGCCAGTACGGGTCGGATAGGCAGGTACACTGAAGCTTTCTTT. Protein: CASTGRIGRYTEAFF.

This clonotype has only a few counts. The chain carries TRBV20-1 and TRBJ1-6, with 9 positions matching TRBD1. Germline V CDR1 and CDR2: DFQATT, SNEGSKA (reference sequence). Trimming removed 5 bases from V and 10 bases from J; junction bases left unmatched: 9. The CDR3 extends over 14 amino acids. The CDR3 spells CSAVKDRGNSPLHF. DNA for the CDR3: TGCAGTGCTGTCAAGGACAGGGGAAACTCACCCCTCCACTTT.

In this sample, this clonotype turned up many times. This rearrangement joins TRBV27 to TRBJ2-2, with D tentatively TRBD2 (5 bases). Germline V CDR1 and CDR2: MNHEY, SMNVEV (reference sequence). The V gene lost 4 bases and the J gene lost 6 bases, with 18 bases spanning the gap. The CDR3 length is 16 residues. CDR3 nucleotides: TGTGCCAGCAGTTCCTCGGGTCGGCGGGCGCCCGGGGAGCTGTTTTTT. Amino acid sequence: CASSSSGRRAPGELFF.

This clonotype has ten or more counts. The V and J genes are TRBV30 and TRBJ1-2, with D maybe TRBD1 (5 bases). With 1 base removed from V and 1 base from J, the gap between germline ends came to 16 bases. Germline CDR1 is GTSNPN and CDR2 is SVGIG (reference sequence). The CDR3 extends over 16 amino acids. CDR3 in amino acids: CAWSAGPDFYNYGYTF. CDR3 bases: TGTGCCTGGAGTGCGGGGCCCGACTTCTATAACTATGGCTACACCTTC.

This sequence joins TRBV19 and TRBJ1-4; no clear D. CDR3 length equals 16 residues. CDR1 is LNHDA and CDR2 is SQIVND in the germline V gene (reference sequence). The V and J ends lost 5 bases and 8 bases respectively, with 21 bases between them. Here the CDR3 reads CASSLFDFGSREKLFF. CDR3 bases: TGTGCCAGTAGTCTATTCGACTTCGGGTCGCGGGAAAAACTGTTTTTT.

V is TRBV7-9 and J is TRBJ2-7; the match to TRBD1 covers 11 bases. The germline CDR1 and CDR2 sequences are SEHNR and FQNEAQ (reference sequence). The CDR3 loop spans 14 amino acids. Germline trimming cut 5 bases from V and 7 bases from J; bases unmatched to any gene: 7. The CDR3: CASSPRTGGSEQYF. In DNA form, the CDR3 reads TGTGCCAGCAGCCCCAGGACAGGGGGCTCGGAGCAGTACTTC.

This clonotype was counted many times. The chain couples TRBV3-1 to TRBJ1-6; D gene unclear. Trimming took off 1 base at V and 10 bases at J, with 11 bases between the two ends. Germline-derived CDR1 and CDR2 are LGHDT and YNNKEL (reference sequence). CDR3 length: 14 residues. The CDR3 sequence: CASSQVYGGSPLHF. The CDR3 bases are TGTGCCAGCAGCCAAGTCTATGGCGGCTCACCCCTCCACTTT.